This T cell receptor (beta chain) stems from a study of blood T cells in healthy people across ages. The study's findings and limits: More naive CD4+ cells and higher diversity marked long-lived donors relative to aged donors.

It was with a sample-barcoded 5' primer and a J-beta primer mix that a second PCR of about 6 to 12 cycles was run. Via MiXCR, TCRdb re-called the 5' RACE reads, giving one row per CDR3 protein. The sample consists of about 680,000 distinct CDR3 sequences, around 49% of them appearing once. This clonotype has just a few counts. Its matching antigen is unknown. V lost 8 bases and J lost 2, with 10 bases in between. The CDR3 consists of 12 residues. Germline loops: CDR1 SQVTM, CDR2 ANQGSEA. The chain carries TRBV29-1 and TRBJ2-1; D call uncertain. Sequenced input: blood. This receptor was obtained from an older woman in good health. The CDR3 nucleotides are TGCAGCCTTGGAAAAACCTACAATGAGCAGTTCTTC. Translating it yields CSLGKTYNEQFF.